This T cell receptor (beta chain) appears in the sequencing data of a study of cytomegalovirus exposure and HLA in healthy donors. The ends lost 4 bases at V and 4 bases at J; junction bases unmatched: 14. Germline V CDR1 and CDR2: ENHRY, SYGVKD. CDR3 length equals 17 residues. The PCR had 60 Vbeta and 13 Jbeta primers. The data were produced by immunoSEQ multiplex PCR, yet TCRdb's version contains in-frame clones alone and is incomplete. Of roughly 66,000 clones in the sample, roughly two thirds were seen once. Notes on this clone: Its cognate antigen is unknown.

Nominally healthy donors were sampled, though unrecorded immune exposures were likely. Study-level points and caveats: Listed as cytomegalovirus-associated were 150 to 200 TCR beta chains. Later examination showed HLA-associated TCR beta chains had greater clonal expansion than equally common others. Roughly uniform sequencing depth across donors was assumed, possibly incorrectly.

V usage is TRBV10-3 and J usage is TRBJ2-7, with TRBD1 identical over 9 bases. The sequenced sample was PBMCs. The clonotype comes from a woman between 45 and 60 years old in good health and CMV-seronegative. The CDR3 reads CAISAPGQGTGGYEQYF. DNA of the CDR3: TGTGCCATCAGTGCGCCGGGACAGGGAACCGGGGGGTACGAGCAGTACTTC.